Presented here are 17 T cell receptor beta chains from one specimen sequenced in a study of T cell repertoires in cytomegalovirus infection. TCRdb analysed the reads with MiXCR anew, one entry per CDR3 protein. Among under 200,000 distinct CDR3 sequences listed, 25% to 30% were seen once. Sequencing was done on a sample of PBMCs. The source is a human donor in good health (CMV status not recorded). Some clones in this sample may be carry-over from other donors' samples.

CDR3 region: CSARDGQINQPQHF. CDR3 nucleotide sequence: TGCAGTGCTAGAGATGGGCAGATCAATCAGCCCCAGCATTTT. The chain is built from TRBV20-1 and TRBJ1-5; D unresolved. Trimming left V 0 bases short and J 3 bases short, with 9 bases between. CDR3 size: 14 residues. Germline CDR1 and CDR2: DFQATT and SNEGSKA (reference sequence).

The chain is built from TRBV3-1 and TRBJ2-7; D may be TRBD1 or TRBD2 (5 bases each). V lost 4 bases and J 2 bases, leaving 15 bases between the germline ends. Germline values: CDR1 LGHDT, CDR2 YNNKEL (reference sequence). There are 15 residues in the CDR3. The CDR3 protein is CASSLPGTQTYEQYF. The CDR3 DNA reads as TGTGCCAGCAGCCTACCCGGGACCCAGACCTACGAGCAGTACTTC.

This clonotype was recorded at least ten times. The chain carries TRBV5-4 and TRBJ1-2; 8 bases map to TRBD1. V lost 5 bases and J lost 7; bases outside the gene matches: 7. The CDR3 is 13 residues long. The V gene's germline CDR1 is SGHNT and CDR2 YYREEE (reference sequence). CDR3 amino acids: CASSPDRGSGYTF. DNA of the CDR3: TGTGCCAGCAGTCCCGACAGGGGAAGTGGCTACACCTTC.

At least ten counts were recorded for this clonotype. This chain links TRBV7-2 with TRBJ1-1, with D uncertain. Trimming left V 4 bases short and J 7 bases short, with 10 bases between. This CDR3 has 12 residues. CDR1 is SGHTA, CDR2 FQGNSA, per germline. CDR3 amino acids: CASSSGPIEAFF. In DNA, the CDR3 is TGTGCCAGCAGCTCCGGACCTATTGAAGCTTTCTTT.

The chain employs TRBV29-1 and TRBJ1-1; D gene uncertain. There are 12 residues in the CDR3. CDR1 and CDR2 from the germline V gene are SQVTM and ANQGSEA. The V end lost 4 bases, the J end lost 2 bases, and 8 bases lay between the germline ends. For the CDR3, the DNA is TGCAGCGTTGGAGGAATTAACACTGAAGCTTTCTTT. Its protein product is CSVGGINTEAFF.

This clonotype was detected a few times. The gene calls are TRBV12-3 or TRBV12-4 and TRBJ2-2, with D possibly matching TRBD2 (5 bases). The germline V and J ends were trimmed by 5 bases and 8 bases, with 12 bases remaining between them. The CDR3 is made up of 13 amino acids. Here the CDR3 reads CASSRLGGGELFF. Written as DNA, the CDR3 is TGTGCCAGCAGTCGTCTAGGCGGGGGGGAGCTGTTTTTT.

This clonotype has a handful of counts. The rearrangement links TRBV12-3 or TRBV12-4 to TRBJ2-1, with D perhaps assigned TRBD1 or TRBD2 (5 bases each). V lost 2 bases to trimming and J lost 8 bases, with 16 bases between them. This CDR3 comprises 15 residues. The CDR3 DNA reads TGTGCCAGCAGTTTACGGGGCCCCTTGAGCTATGAGCAGTTCTTC. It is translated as CASSLRGPLSYEQFF.

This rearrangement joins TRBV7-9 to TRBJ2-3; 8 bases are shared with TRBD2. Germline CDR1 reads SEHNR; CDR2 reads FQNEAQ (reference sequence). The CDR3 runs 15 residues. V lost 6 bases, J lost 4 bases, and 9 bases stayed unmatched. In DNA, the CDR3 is TGTGCCAGCAGATCCGGGACTAGTTTACCAGATACGCAGTATTTT. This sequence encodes CASRSGTSLPDTQYF.

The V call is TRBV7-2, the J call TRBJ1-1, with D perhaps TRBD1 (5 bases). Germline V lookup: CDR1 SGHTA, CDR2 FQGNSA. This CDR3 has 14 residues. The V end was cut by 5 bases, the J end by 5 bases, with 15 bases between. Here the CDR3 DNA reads TGTGCCAGCAGCAACCTCCTCAGGGAAACTGAAGCTTTCTTT. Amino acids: CASSNLLRETEAFF.

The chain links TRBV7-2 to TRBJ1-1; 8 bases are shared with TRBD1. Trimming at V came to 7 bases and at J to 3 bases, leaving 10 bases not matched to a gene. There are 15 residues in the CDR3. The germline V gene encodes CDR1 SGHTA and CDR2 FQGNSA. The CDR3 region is CASNFSRGPHTEAFF. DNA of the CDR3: TGTGCCAGCAACTTCTCCAGGGGGCCCCACACTGAAGCTTTCTTT.

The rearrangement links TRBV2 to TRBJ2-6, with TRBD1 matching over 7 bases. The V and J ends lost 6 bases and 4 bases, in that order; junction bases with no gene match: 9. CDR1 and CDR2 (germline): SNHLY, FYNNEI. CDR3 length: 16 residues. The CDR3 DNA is TGTGCCAGCAGCCCACTGACAGGGTTCGGGGCCAACGTCCTGACTTTC. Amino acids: CASSPLTGFGANVLTF.

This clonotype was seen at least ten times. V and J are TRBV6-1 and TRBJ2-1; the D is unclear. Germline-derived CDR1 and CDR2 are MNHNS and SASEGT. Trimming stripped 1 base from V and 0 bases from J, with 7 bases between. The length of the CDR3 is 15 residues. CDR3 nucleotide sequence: TGTGCCAGCAGTGAAGACACCAGCTCCTACAATGAGCAGTTCTTC. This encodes CASSEDTSSYNEQFF.

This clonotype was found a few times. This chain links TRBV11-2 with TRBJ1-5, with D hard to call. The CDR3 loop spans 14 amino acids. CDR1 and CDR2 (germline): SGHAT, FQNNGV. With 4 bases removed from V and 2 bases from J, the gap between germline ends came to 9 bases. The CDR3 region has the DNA TGTGCCAGCAGCTCCCTCGGGGGCAATCAGCCCCAGCATTTT. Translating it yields CASSSLGGNQPQHF.

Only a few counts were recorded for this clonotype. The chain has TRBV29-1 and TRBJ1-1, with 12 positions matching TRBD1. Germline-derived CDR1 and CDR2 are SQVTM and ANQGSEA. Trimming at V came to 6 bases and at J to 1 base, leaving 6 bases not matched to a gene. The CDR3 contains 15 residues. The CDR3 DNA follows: TGCAGCGTGGGACAGGGGGCAGGTGGGAACACTGAAGCTTTCTTT. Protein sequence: CSVGQGAGGNTEAFF.

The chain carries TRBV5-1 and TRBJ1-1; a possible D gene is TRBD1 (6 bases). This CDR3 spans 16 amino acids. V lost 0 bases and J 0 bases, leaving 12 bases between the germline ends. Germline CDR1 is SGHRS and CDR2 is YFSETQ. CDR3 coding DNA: TGCGCCAGCAGCTTGGGGACAGCAACCATGAACACTGAAGCTTTCTTT. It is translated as CASSLGTATMNTEAFF.

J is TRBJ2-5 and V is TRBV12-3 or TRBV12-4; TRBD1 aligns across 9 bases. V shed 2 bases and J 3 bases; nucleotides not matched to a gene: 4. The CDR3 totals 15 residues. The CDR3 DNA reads TGTGCCAGCAGTTTACCGGGACAGGGAGAAGAGACCCAGTACTTC. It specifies CASSLPGQGEETQYF.

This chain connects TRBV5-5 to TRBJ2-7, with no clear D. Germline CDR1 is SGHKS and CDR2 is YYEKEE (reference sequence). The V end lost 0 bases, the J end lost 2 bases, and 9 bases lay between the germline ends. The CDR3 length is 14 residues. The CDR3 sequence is CASSLGGEPYEQYF. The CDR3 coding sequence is TGTGCCAGCAGCTTGGGTGGGGAACCCTACGAGCAGTACTTC.